The source of this TCR beta chain is a study of blood T cells in healthy people across ages. Study-wide results and caveats: More naive CD4+ cells and higher diversity marked long-lived donors relative to aged donors.

As to this clonotype: Its antigen is unidentified.

PCR was performed a second time for about 7 to 11 cycles using a sample-barcoded 5' primer and a J-beta primer mix. TCRdb reprocessed the 5' RACE reads via MiXCR and lists one record per CDR3 protein. This sample yields roughly 1.7 million distinct CDR3 sequences, of which 34% are seen a single time; around 10% belongs to the top ten. The CDR3 is made up of 14 amino acids. Germline V CDR1 and CDR2: MNHEY, SMNVEV (reference sequence). Between the trimmed V and J ends, which lost 2 bases and 6 bases, there was a span of 14 bases. This sequence joins TRBV27 and TRBJ2-7, with unresolved D. This sequence was found in a woman in her 30s in good health. The sample was blood. In nucleotides, the CDR3 is TGTGCCAGCAGTTTACTCGCTTCAACTCTCGAGCAGTACTTC. This translates into CASSLLASTLEQYF.